This T cell receptor beta chain derives from a study of T cells in localized non-small cell lung cancer. Findings and limits, study-wide: Analysis by sequencing included only one tumor region, so heterogeneity remains possible. The greatest T cell clonality was found in uninvolved adjacent lung (higher than in tumor). Appearances in adjacent lung were noted for a median about 50 of the top 100 tumor clones.

In the case of this clone: Its antigen is undetermined.

Here immunoSEQ multiplex PCR was the method, and the copy in TCRdb shows in-frame clones only, minus some. There are around 20,000 clones in the sample; about 89% occur only once, and 8.4% lies in the top ten. This CDR3 contains 14 residues. CDR1 and CDR2 from the germline V gene are MNHNY and SVGAGI (reference sequence). With 6 bases removed from V and 4 bases from J, the gap between germline ends came to 16 bases. The rearrangement links TRBV6-6 to TRBJ2-7; D gene uncertain. This TCR was sampled from a man aged 40-75 years with stage I lung adenocarcinoma. The sequenced sample was peripheral blood, obtained before any cancer treatment. The CDR3 sequence is CASSPRAVMYEQYF. In DNA, the CDR3 is TGTGCCAGCAGCCCCCGGGCGGTAATGTACGAGCAGTACTTC.